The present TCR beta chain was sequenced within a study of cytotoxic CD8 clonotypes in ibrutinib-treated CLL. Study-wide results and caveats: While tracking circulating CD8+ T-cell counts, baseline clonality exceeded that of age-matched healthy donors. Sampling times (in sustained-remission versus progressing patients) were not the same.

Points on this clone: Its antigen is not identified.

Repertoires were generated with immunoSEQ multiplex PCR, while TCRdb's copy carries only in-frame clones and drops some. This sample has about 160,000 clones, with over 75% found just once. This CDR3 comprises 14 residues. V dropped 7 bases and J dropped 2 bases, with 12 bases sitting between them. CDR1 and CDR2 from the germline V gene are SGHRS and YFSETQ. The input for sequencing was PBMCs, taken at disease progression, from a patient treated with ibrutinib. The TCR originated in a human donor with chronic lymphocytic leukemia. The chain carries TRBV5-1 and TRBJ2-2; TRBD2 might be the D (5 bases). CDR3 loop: CASSLATNTGELFF. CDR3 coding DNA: TGCGCCAGCTCATTAGCGACTAACACCGGGGAGCTGTTTTTT.